This T cell receptor beta chain was captured in a study of cytomegalovirus exposure and HLA in healthy donors. V gave up 1 base and J gave up 9 bases, with 11 bases separating them. Germline CDR1 is LGHNA and CDR2 is YNFKEQ. The length of the CDR3 is 13 residues. This clone was observed a handful of times. The PCR made use of 60 Vbeta and 13 Jbeta primers. Some clones are missing from TCRdb's copy, which holds only in-frame ones; the method was immunoSEQ multiplex PCR. The sample includes about 77,000 clones, roughly 80% of them seen just once. The clonotype comes from a man between 35 and 55 years old in good health and CMV-seronegative. Sequences were obtained from PBMCs. The V gene is TRBV4-2, the J gene TRBJ2-3; D gene uncertain. The CDR3: CASSQAGAWTQYF. In DNA form, the CDR3 reads TGTGCCAGCAGCCAAGCTGGAGCATGGACGCAGTATTTT.